Given below is one T cell receptor (beta chain) in context. Trimming removed 6 bases from V and 5 bases from J, with 13 bases in between. Germline CDR1 SEHNR, CDR2 FQNEAQ (reference sequence). CDR3 length equals 13 residues. The sample is drawn from a study of cytomegalovirus exposure and HLA in healthy donors. The study ran its PCR with 60 Vbeta and 13 Jbeta primers. This table comes from immunoSEQ multiplex PCR, and its TCRdb copy is limited to in-frame clones, with some not included. Of around 120,000 clones in the sample, 79% were seen once. This chain links TRBV7-9 with TRBJ1-2; no reliable D call. The specimen was PBMCs. The receptor was isolated from a woman in her forties in good health and CMV-seronegative. The CDR3 here is CASRGLGWYGYTF. The CDR3 nucleotides read TGTGCCAGCAGGGGTTTGGGCTGGTATGGCTACACCTTC.